This T cell receptor beta chain originates from a study of blood T cell repertoires in COVID-19. Study-level information: Both acute and convalescent COVID-19 samples were obtained from the United States, Italy and Spain. T cells, B-cell-depleted T cells, or PBMCs provided the cDNA or gDNA that served as material.

The trim removed 2 bases at V and 3 bases at J, leaving 4 bases unmatched. The CDR3 spans 15 residues. Germline V gene sequence: CDR1 SGHVS, CDR2 FQNEAQ. Per the original methods: Reference gene primer amplification gave nucleated cell count estimates. Assay: immunoSEQ multiplex PCR; the TCRdb copy retains only in-frame clones and omits some. Clonal size and the V and J genes are those of that table, whereas D and trimming came from the DNA. The sample carries 90,000 or so clones, roughly 85% recorded once. Sequenced material: peripheral blood. The clonotype was recovered from a human donor in a cohort sampled during active COVID-19. The chain carries TRBV7-8 and TRBJ2-5, with TRBD1 identical over 9 bases. As DNA, the CDR3 is TGTGCCAGCAGCTTACGGACAGGGGAGGAAGAGACCCAGTACTTC. It encodes CASSLRTGEEETQYF.